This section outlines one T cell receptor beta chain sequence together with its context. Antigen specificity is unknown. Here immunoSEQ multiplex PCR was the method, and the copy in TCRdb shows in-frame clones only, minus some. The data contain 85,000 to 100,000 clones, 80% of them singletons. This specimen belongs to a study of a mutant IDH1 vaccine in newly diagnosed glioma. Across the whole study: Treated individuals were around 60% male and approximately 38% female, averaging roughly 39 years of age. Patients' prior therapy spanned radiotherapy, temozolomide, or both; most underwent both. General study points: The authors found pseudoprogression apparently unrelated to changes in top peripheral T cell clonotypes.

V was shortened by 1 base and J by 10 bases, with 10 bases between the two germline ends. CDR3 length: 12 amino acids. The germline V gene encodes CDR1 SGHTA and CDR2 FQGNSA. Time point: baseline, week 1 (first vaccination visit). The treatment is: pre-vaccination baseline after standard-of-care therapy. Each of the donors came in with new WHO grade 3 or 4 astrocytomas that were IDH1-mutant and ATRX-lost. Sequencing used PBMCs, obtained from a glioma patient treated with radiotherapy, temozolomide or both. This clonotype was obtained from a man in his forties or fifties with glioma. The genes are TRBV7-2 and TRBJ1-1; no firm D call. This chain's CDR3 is CASSLGTQAAFF. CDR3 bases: TGTGCCAGCAGCTTAGGAACCCAGGCAGCTTTCTTT.